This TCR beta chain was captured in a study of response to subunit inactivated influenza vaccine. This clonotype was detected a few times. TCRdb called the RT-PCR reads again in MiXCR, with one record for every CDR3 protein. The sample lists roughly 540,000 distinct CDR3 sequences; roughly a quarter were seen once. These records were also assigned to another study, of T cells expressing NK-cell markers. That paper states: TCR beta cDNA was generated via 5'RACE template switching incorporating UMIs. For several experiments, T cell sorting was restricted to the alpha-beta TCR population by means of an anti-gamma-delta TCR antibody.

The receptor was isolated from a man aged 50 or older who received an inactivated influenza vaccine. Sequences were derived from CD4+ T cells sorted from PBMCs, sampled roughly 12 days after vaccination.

The CDR3: CSARGGGGSHEQYF. The CDR3 DNA reads TGCAGTGCTAGAGGGGGGGGGGGTTCCCACGAGCAGTACTTC. The chain is built from TRBV20-1 and TRBJ2-7; TRBD2 aligns across 7 bases. This CDR3 comprises 14 residues. Germline CDR1 reads DFQATT; CDR2 reads SNEGSKA (reference sequence). V was pared by 1 base and J by 5 bases, with 8 bases of the junction left unmatched.